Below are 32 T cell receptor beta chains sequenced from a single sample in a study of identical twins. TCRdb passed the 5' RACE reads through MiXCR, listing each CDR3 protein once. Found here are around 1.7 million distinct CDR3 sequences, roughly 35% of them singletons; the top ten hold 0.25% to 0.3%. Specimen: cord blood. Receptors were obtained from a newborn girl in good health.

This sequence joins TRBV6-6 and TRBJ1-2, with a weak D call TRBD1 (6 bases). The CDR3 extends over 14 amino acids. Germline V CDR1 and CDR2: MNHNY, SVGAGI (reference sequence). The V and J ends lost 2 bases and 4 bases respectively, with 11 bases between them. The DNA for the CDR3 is TGTGCCAGCAGTTACAGAGGACAGATCTATGGCTACACCTTC. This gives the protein CASSYRGQIYGYTF.

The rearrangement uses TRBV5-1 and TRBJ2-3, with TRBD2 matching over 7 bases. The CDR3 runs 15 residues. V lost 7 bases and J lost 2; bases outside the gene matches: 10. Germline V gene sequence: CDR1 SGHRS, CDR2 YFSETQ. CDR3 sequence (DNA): TGCGCCAGCGGACCAACGGGGGGTGTCACAGATACGCAGTATTTT. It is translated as CASGPTGGVTDTQYF.

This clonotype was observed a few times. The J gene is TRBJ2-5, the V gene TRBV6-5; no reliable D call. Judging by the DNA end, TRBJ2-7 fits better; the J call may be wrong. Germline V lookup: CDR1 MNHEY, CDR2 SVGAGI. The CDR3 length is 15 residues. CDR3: CASSYSRLLLYEQYF. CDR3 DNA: TGTGCCAGCAGTTACTCGAGGCTTCTCCTCTACGAGCAGTACTTC.

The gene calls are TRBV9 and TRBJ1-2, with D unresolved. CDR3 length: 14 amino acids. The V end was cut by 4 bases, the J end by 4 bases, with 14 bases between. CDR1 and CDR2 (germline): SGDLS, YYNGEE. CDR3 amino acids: CASSPGVDGYGYTF. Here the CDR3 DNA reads TGTGCCAGCAGCCCCGGGGTAGATGGCTATGGCTACACCTTC.

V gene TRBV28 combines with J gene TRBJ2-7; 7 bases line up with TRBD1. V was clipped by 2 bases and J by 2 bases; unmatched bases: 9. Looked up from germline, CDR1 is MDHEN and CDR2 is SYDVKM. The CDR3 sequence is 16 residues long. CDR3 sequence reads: CASSLPRQGEAYEQYF. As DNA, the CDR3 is TGTGCCAGCAGTTTACCCCGACAGGGAGAGGCCTACGAGCAGTACTTC.

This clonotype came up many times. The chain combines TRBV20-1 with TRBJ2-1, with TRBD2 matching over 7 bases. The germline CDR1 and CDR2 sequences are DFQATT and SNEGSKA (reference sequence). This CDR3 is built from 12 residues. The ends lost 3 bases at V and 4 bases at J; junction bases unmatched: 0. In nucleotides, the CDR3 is TGCAGTGCTAGCGGGGGGTACAATGAGCAGTTCTTC. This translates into CSASGGYNEQFF.

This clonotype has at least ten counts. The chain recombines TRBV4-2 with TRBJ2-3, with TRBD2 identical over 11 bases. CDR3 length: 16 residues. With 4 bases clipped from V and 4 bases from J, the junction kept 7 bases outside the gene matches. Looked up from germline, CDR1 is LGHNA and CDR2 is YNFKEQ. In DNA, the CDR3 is TGTGCCAGCAGCCCCGGGACTAGCGGAGGGGCAGATACGCAGTATTTT. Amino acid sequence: CASSPGTSGGADTQYF.

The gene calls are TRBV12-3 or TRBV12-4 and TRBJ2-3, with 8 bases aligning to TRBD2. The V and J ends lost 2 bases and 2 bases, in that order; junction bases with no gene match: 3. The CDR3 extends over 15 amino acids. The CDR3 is CASSLRGRTTDTQYF. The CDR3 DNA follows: TGTGCCAGCAGTTTACGCGGGAGGACCACAGATACGCAGTATTTT.

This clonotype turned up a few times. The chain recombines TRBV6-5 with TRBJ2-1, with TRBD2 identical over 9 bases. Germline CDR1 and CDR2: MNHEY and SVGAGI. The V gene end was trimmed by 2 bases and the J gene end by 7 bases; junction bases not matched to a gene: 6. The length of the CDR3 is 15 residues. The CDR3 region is CASSYGPSGINEQFF. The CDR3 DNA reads TGTGCCAGCAGTTACGGGCCTAGCGGGATAAATGAGCAGTTCTTC.

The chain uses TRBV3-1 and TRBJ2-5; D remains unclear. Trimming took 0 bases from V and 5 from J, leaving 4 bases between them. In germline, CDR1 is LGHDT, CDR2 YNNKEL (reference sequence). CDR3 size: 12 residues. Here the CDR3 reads CASSQDDETQYF. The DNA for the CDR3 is TGTGCCAGCAGCCAAGACGACGAGACCCAGTACTTC.

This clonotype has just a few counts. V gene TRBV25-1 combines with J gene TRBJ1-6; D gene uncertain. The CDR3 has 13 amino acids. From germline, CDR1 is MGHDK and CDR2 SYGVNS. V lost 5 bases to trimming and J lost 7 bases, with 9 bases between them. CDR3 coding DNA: TGTGCCAGCAGTAAAATACTGAATTCACCCCTCCACTTT. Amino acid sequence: CASSKILNSPLHF.

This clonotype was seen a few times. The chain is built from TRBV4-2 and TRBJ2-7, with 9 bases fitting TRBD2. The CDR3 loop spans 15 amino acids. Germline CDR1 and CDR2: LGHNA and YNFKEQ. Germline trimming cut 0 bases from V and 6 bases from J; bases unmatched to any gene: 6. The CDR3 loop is CASSQDGLAGIEQYF. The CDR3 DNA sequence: TGTGCCAGCAGCCAAGACGGGCTAGCGGGAATCGAGCAGTACTTC.

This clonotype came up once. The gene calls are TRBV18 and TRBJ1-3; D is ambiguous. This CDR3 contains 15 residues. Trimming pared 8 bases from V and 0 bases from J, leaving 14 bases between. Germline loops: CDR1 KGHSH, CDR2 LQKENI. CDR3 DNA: TGTGCCAGCGCGACTATTGGGCACTCTGGAAACACCATATATTTT. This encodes CASATIGHSGNTIYF. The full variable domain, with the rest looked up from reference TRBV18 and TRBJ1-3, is NAGVMQNPRHLVRRRGQEARLRCSPMKGHSHVYWYRQLPEEGLKFMVYLQKENIIDESGMPKERFSAEFPKEGPSILRIQQVVRGDSAAYFCASATIGHSGNTIYFGEGSWLTVV.

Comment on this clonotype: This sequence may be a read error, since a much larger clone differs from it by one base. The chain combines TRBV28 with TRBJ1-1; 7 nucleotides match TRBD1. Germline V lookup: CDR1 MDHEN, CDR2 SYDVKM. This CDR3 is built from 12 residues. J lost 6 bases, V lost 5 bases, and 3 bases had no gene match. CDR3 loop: CASSTGDSEAFF. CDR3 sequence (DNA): TGTGCCAGCAGTACAGGGGACTCTGAAGCTTTCTTT. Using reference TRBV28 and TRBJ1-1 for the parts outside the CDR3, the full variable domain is DVKVTQSSRYLVKRTGEKVFLECVQDMDHENMFWYRQDPGLGLRLIYFSYDVKMKEKGDIPEGYSVSREKKERFSLILESASTNQTSMYLCASSTGDSEAFFGQGTRLTVV.

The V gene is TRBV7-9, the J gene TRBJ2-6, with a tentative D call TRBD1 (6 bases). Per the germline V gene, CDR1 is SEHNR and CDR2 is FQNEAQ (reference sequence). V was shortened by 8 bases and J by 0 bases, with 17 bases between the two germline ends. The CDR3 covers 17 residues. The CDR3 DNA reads TGTGCCAGCTCTCTTGACAGGCGCTACTCTGGGGCCAACGTCCTGACTTTC. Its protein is CASSLDRRYSGANVLTF.

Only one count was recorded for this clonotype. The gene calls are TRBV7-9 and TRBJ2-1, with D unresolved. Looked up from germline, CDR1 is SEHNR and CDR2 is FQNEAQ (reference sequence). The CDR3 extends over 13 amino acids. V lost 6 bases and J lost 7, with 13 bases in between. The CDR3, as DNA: TGTGCCAGCAGTCGGACGCCGGCAAATGAGCAGTTCTTC. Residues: CASSRTPANEQFF. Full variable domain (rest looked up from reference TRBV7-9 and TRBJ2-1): DTGVSQNPRHKITKRGQNVTFRCDPISEHNRLYWYRQTLGQGPEFLTYFQNEAQLEKSRLLSDRFSAERPKGSFSTLEIQRTEQGDSAMYLCASSRTPANEQFFGPGTRLTVL.

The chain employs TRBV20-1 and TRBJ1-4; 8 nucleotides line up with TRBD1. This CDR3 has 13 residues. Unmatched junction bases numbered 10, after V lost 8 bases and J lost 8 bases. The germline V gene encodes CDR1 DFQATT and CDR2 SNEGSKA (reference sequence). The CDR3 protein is CSLRRTGSEKLFF. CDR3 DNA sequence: TGCAGTCTAAGGAGGACAGGGTCGGAAAAACTGTTTTTT.

The CDR3: CASSSQEPGYNEQFF. CDR3 nucleotide sequence: TGTGCCAGCAGTTCCCAGGAACCCGGTTACAATGAGCAGTTCTTC. This sequence joins TRBV28 and TRBJ2-1, with D unresolved. Trimming removed 4 bases from V and 4 bases from J, with 14 bases in between. CDR1 and CDR2 from the germline V gene are MDHEN and SYDVKM. The CDR3 contains 15 residues.

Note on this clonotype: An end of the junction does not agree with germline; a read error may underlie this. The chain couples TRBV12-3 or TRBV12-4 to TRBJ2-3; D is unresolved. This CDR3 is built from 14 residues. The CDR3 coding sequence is TGTGCCAGCAGTTTACGGGTCATAGGAGATATGCAGTATTTT. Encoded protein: CASSLRVIGDMQYF.

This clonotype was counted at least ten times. The CDR3, as DNA: TGCGCCAGCAGCTTGGCGAGTCAAGATACGCAGTATTTT. Encoded protein: CASSLASQDTQYF. The V gene is TRBV5-1, the J gene TRBJ2-3; D uncertain. The CDR3 length is 13 residues. Germline assignment: CDR1 SGHRS and CDR2 YFSETQ. V shed 0 bases and J shed 5 bases, with 7 bases lying between them.

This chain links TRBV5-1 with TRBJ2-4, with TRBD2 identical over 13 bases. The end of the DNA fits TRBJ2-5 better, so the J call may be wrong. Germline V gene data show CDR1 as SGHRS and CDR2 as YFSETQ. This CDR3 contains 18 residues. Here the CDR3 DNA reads TGCGCCAGCAGCTTGGGTTCGGGACTAGCGGGATACCAAGAGACCCAGTACTTC. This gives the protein CASSLGSGLAGYQETQYF.

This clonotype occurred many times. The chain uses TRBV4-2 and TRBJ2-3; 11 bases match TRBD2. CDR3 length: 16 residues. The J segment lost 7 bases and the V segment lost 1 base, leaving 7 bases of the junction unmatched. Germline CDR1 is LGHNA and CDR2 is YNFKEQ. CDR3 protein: CASSQVATSGGNTQYF. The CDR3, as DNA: TGTGCCAGCAGCCAAGTGGCAACTAGCGGGGGAAATACGCAGTATTTT.

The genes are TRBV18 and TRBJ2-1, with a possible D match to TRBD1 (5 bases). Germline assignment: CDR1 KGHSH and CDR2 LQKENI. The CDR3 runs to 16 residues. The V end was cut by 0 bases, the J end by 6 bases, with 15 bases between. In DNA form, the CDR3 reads TGTGCCAGCTCACCACCGGGGCCTCTAAGGGCCAATGAGCAGTTCTTC. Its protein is CASSPPGPLRANEQFF.

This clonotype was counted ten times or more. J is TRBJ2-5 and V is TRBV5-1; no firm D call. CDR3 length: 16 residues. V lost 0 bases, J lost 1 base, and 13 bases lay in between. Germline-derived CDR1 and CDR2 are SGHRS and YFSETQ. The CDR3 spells CASSLGQANIQETQYF. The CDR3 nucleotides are TGCGCCAGCAGCTTGGGCCAGGCGAACATCCAAGAGACCCAGTACTTC.

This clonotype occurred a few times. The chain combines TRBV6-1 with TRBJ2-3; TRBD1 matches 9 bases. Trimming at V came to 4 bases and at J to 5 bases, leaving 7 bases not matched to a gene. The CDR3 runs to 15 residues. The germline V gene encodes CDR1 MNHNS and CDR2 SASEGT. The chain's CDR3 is CASSVSGTGRDTQYF. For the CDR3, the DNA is TGTGCCAGCAGTGTCTCCGGGACAGGGCGAGATACGCAGTATTTT.

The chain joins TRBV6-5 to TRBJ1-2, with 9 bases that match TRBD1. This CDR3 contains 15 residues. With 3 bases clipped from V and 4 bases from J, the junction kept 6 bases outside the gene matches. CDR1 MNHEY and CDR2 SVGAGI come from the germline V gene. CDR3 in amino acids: CASSYTGTGFYGYTF. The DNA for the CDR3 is TGTGCCAGCAGTTATACCGGGACAGGGTTCTATGGCTACACCTTC.

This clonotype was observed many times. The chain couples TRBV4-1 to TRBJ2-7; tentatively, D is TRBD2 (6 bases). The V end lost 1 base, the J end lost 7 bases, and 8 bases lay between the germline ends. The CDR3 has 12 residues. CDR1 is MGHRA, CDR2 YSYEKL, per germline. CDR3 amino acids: CASSQVRGEQYF. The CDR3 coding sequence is TGCGCCAGCAGCCAAGTCCGGGGGGAGCAGTACTTC.

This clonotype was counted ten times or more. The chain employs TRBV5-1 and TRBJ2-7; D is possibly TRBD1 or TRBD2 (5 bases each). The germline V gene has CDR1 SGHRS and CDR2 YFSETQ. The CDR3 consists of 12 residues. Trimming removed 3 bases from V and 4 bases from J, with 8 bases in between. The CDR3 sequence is CASSWDGYEQYF. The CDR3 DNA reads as TGCGCCAGCAGCTGGGACGGTTACGAGCAGTACTTC.

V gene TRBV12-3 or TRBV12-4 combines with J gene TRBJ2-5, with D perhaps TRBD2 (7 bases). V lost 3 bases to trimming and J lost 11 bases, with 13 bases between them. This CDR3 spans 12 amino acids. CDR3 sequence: CASSFGEGGQYF. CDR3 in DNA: TGTGCCAGCAGTTTCGGAGAGGGGGGGCAGTACTTC.

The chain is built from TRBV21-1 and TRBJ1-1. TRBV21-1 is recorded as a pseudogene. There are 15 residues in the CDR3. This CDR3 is CASSKRDPLNTEAFF. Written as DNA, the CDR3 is TGTGCCAGCAGCAAAAGGGACCCTCTGAACACTGAAGCTTTCTTT.

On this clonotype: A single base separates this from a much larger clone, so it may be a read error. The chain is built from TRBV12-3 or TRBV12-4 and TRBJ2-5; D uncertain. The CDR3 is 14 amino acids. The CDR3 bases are TGTGCCTGCAGTTTCAAGGCGGAACAAGAGACCCAGTACTTC. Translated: CACSFKAEQETQYF.

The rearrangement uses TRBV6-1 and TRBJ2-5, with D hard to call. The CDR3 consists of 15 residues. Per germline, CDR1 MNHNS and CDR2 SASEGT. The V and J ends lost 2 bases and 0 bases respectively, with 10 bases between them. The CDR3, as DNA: TGTGCCAGCAGTGAATTCCGTCTATACCAAGAGACCCAGTACTTC. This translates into CASSEFRLYQETQYF.